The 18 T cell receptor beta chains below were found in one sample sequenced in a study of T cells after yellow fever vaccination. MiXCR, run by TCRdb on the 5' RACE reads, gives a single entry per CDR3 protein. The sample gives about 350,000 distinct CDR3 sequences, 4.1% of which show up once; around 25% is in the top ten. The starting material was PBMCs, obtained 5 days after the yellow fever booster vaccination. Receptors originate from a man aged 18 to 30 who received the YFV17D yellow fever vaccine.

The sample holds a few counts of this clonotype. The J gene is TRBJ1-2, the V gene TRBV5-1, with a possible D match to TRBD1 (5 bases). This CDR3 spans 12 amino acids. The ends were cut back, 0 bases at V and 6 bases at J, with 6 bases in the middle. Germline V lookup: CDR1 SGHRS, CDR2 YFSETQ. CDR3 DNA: TGCGCCAGCAGCTTGGGACAGAATGGCTACACCTTC. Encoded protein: CASSLGQNGYTF.

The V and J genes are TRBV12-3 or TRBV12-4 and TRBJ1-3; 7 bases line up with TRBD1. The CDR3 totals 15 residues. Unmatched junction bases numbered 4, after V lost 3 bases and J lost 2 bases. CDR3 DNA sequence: TGTGCCAGCAGTTTCACGACAGGGCCTGGAAACACCATATATTTT. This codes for CASSFTTGPGNTIYF.

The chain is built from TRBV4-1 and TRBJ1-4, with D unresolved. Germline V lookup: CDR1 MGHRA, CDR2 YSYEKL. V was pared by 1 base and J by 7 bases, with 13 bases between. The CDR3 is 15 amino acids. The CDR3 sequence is CASSQVPGLGEKLFF. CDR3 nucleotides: TGCGCCAGCAGCCAAGTTCCCGGGCTGGGTGAAAAACTGTTTTTT.

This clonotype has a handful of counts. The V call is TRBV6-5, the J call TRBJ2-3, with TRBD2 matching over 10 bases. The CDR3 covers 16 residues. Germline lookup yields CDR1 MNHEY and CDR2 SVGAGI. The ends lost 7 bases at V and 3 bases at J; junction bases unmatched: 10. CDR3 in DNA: TGTGCCAGCACCCCCCAGCGGGGGGGCCGGACAGATACGCAGTATTTT. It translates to CASTPQRGGRTDTQYF.

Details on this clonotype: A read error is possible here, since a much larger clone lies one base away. The CDR3 region is CASSLGGSSYGYTF. The CDR3, as DNA: TGTGCCAGCAGCTTAGGAGGGAGCTCCTATGGCTACACCTTC. The chain is built from TRBV7-2 and TRBJ1-2; D gene uncertain. This CDR3 is 14 amino acids long. V was shortened by 1 base and J by 4 bases, with 10 bases between the two germline ends. Germline CDR1 SGHTA, CDR2 FQGNSA.

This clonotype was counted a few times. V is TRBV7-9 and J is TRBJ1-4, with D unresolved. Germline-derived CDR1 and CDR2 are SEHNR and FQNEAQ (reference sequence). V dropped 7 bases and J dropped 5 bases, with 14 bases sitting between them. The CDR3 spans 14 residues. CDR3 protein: CASTQAGTNEKLFF. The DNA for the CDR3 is TGTGCCAGCACTCAAGCGGGTACCAATGAAAAACTGTTTTTT.

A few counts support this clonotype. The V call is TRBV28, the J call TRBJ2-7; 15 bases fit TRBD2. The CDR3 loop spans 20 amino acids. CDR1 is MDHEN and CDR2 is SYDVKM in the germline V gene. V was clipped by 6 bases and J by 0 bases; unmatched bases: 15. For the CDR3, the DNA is TGTGCCAGCAGCCCTTCAGGGGGACTAGCGGGGGGCAAAAGCTCCTACGAGCAGTACGTC. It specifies CASSPSGGLAGGKSSYEQYV.

The CDR3 reads CASSTPTGLQETQYF. Written as DNA, the CDR3 is TGCGCCAGCAGCACCCCAACAGGGCTCCAAGAGACCCAGTACTTC. The rearrangement links TRBV5-1 to TRBJ2-5; TRBD1 might be the D (6 bases). V lost 4 bases, J lost 1 base, and 14 bases lay in between. CDR1 and CDR2 from the germline V gene are SGHRS and YFSETQ. The CDR3 has 15 amino acids.

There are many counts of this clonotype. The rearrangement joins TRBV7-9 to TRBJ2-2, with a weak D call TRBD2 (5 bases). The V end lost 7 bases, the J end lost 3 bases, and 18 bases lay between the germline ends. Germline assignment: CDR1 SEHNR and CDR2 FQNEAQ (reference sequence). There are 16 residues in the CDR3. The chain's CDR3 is CASTPRSLAYTGELFF. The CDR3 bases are TGTGCCAGCACCCCTAGGTCGCTAGCCTACACCGGGGAGCTGTTTTTT.

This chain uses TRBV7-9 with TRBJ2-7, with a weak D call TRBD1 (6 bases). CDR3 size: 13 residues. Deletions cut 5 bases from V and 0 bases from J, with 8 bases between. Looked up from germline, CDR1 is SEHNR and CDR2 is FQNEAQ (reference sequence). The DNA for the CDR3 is TGTGCCAGCAGCCCGGACAGCTCCTACGAGCAGTACGTC. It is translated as CASSPDSSYEQYV.

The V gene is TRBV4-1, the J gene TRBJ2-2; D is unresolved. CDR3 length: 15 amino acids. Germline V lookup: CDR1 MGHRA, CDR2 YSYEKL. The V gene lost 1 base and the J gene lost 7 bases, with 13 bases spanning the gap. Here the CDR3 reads CASSQATTGGGELFF. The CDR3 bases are TGCGCCAGCAGCCAAGCCACCACGGGCGGCGGGGAGCTGTTTTTT.

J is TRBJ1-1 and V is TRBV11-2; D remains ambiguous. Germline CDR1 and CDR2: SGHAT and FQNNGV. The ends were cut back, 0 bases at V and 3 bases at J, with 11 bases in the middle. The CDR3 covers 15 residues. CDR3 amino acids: CASSLDPRRDTEAFF. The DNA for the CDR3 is TGTGCCAGCAGCTTAGATCCCCGGCGGGACACTGAAGCTTTCTTT.

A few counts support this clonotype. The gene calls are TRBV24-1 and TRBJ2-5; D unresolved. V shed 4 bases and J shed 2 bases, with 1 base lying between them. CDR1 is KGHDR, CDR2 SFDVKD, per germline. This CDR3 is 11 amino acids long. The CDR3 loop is CATSEQETQYF. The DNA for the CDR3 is TGTGCCACCAGTGAACAAGAGACCCAGTACTTC.

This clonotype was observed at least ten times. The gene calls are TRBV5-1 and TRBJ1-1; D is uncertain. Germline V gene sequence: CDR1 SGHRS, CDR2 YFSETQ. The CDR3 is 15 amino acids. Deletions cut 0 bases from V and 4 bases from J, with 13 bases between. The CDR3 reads CASSLVIGTGTEAFF. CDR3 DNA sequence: TGCGCCAGCAGCTTGGTTATCGGAACGGGCACTGAAGCTTTCTTT.

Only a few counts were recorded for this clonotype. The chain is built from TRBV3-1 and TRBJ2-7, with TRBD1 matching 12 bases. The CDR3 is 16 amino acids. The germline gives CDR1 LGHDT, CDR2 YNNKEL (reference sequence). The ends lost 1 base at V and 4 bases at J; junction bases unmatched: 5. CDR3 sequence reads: CASSQAGTGGQYEQYV. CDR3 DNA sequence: TGTGCCAGCAGCCAAGCCGGGACAGGGGGCCAATACGAGCAGTACGTC.

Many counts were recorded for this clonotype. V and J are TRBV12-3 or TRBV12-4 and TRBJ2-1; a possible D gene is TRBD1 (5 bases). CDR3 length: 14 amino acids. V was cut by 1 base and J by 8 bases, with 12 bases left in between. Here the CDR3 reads CASSLDQGPDEQFF. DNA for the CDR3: TGTGCCAGCAGTTTAGATCAGGGCCCCGATGAGCAGTTCTTC.

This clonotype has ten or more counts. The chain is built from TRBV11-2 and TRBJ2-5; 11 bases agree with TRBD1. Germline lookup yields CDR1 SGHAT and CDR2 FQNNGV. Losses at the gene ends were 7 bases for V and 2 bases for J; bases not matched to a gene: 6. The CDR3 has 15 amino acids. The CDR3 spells CASTPGDRGQETQYF. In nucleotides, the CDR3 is TGTGCCAGCACCCCCGGGGACAGGGGGCAAGAGACCCAGTACTTC.

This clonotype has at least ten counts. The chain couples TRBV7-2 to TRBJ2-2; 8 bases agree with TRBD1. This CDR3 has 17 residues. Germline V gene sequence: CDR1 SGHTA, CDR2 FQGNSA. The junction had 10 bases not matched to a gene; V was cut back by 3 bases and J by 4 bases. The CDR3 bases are TGTGCCAGCAGCTTCGTTTCAGGGGGCCGGGGCACCGGGGAGCTGTTTTTT. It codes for CASSFVSGGRGTGELFF.